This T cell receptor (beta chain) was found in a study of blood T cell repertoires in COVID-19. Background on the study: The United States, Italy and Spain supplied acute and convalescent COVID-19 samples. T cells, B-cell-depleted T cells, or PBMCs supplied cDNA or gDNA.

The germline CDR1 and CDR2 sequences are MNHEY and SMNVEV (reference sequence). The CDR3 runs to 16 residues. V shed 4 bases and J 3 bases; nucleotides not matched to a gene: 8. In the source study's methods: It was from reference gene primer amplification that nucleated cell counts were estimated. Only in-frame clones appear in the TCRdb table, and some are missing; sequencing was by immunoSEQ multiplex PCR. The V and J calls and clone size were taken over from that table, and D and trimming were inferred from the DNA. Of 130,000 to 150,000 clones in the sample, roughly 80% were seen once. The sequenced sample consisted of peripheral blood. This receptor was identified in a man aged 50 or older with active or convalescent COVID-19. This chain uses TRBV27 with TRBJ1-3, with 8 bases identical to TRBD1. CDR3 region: CASSSWQGARGNTIYF. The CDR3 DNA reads TGTGCCAGCAGTTCGTGGCAGGGGGCGCGTGGAAACACCATATATTTT.